These 9 T cell receptor beta chains originate from one sample sequenced in a study of CD8 T cells in ankylosing spondylitis. Study-wide points: Fewer than ten highly homologous variants made up a TCR beta motif that seemed to typify ankylosing spondylitis blood.

TCRdb ran MiXCR on the 5' RACE reads and lists one entry per CDR3 protein. This sample has some 700,000 distinct CDR3 sequences, with around 19% found just once. Their antigen targets remain unknown. The sequenced sample consisted of blood, either unsorted or a sorted T cell fraction (not recorded which). The origin of the receptors is a male donor with ankylosing spondylitis.

The chain uses TRBV20-1 and TRBJ2-7; D not certain. This CDR3 comprises 12 residues. Germline V lookup: CDR1 DFQATT, CDR2 SNEGSKA (reference sequence). V lost 3 bases and J 2 bases, leaving 8 bases between the germline ends. In DNA form, the CDR3 reads TGCAGTGCTAGTAATTATCCCTACGAGCAGTACTTC. The encoded protein is CSASNYPYEQYF.

Only one count was recorded for this clonotype. The chain couples TRBV6-5 to TRBJ2-7; 9 bases agree with TRBD2. Germline lookup yields CDR1 MNHEY and CDR2 SVGAGI. The CDR3 is 15 residues long. V dropped 0 bases and J dropped 4; count of bases not matched to a gene: 4. DNA of the CDR3: TGTGCCAGCAGTTACTCGGTAGCGGGGGTTTACGAGCAGTACTTC. Translated: CASSYSVAGVYEQYF.

The genes are TRBV6-1 and TRBJ2-1; 8 bases line up with TRBD2. Germline V gives CDR1 MNHNS, CDR2 SASEGT. Trimming at V came to 8 bases and at J to 8 bases, leaving 8 bases not matched to a gene. The CDR3 has 13 residues. CDR3 loop: CASWVGTSDEQFF. For the CDR3, the DNA is TGTGCCAGCTGGGTTGGGACTAGTGATGAGCAGTTCTTC.

This clonotype was counted a few times. The chain is built from TRBV5-1 and TRBJ2-7, with TRBD2 identical over 8 bases. J was trimmed by 0 bases and V by 0 bases; bases with no gene match: 8. The CDR3 loop spans 17 amino acids. Per germline, CDR1 SGHRS and CDR2 YFSETQ. CDR3 nucleotides: TGCGCCAGCAGCTTGGAACCAGCGGGAGCGGGCTCCTACGAGCAGTACTTC. It encodes CASSLEPAGAGSYEQYF.

This clonotype came up many times. V gene TRBV29-1 combines with J gene TRBJ2-3; D ambiguous. Germline CDR1 SQVTM, CDR2 ANQGSEA. The V gene lost 5 bases and the J gene lost 2 bases, with 14 bases spanning the gap. The CDR3 loop spans 14 amino acids. The CDR3 DNA follows: TGCAGCGTTACATGGGCCCTTTCCACAGATACGCAGTATTTT. It codes for CSVTWALSTDTQYF.

This clonotype appeared many times. This chain links TRBV12-3 or TRBV12-4 with TRBJ2-2; D not certain. V shed 5 bases and J shed 1 base, with 11 bases lying between them. The CDR3 totals 15 residues. CDR3 sequence reads: CASSLGPGNTGELFF. The CDR3 nucleotides read TGTGCCAGCAGTCTAGGGCCAGGGAACACCGGGGAGCTGTTTTTT.

The V call is TRBV20-1, the J call TRBJ2-5; 9 positions agree with TRBD2. The CDR3 consists of 15 residues. V trimming: 3 bases; J trimming: 2 bases; junction bases outside the gene matches: 7. Germline CDR1 reads DFQATT; CDR2 reads SNEGSKA (reference sequence). CDR3 in DNA: TGCAGTGCTAGGGTAGCGGGAGCCCCTCAAGAGACCCAGTACTTC. Translation: CSARVAGAPQETQYF.

Many counts were recorded for this clonotype. The chain recombines TRBV29-1 with TRBJ2-7, with D perhaps TRBD2 (5 bases). Germline CDR1 is SQVTM and CDR2 is ANQGSEA. The CDR3 contains 12 residues. V was pared by 7 bases and J by 5 bases, with 15 bases between. The CDR3 DNA sequence: TGCAGCGAAGCCCTCATGAGGGACGAGCAGTACTTC. It translates to CSEALMRDEQYF.

In this sample, this clonotype turned up a few times. The V gene is TRBV6-1, the J gene TRBJ1-1; D gene ambiguous. This CDR3 has 15 amino acids. V was pared by 5 bases and J by 4 bases, with 17 bases between. Germline V gene sequence: CDR1 MNHNS, CDR2 SASEGT. CDR3 sequence (DNA): TGTGCCAGCAGTAATTCTACAGTCATCTCCACTGAAGCTTTCTTT. It specifies CASSNSTVISTEAFF.